This T cell receptor beta chain emerged from a study of OX40 agonist ivuxolimab in advanced cancers. Some background on the complete study: The costimulatory receptor OX40 (CD134) was targeted by ivuxolimab, a fully human IgG2 agonistic monoclonal antibody. Intravenous ivuxolimab was administered to patients every 2 weeks at six dose levels: 0.01, 0.1, 0.3, 1.5, 3 and 10 mg/kg. A male proportion of around 83% and a mean age of 60 years, ranging from 23 to 79, were recorded for the dose-escalation cohort. Partial responses occurred in three dose-escalation patients: two with cutaneous melanoma and one with hepatocellular carcinoma. The paper describes the monotherapy dose-escalation part (N ≈ 50 patients) of the phase I trial of ivuxolimab. Peripheral TCRbeta sequencing was intended to test whether TCR sequence diversity was altered and clonal T-cell expansion was caused by ivuxolimab. Of the approximately 50 patients in dose escalation, about 20 had hepatocellular carcinoma, approximately 15 had melanoma, 9 had renal cell carcinoma and 9 had head and neck cancer. Patients were allowed to have had prior anti-PD-1, anti-PD-L1 or anti-CTLA-4 therapy, and around 37% of the dose-escalation patients had previously received checkpoint inhibitors.

This clone was seen only a few times. What antigen it recognizes has not been identified. Per-nucleotide qualities are absent, and no much larger clonotype sits a single base away. Patients with a history of autoimmune disease or receiving systemic immunosuppression were excluded from the trial. Peripheral blood for TCR sequencing was collected from all dose cohorts at baseline, on cycle 4 day 1, and on cycle 7 day 1. Samples were obtained from an open-label, multicenter, first-in-human phase I dose-escalation trial of ivuxolimab. Adults with locally advanced or metastatic head and neck squamous cell, hepatocellular, melanoma or renal cell carcinoma were enrolled in the trial. Before TCR sequencing, CD4+ T cells and CD8+ T cells from peripheral blood were sorted into separate populations. For sequencing of the TCRbeta CDR3 region, genomic DNA was extracted from the sorted cells. The immunoSEQ Assay was used for sequencing of TCRbeta CDR3 regions. The source is immuneACCESS, and TCRdb retained only in-frame sequences with V and J called. Part of the clones is not carried over; for the studies checked, unresolved V genes explain less than half of this, and the remainder is unexplained. The sample yields some 67,000 clones; roughly 85% were counted once. Together, the top ten hold roughly 0.9% of the sample.

General study outcomes and caveats: Low levels of normalized T-cell clonal expansion were also seen in some patients who did not respond. At doses of 0.1 to 3.0 mg/kg, clonal expansion of both CD4+ and CD8+ blood T cells was observed from baseline to week 6. The antigen specificity of the clonally expanded peripheral T cells was not determined. In the 0.1-3.0 mg/kg groups, partial responders were among the patients with the lowest normalized peripheral clonal expansion, particularly in CD8+ T cells. After ivuxolimab, expanded clones were on average more numerous among CD8+ T cells than among CD4+ T cells.

Trimming leaves V shorter by 10 bases and J shorter by 4 bases, with the junction holding 6 bases beyond the gene matches. CDR1 and CDR2, per the germline V gene, are SGHTS and YDEGEE. The CDR3 goes from the cysteine to the phenylalanine over 12 residues. CDR3 DNA only is kept here, 36 bases in frame from base 1. In this chain, TRBV5-8 is recombined with TRBJ1-1, with 8 junctional bases fitting TRBD1. Sequences were derived from CD4+ or CD8+ T cells sorted from blood, sampled in a trial of the OX40 agonist ivuxolimab. This receptor was taken from an adult with an advanced solid tumor such as melanoma, head and neck, liver or kidney cancer. The nucleotides are TGTGCCGGCCGGACAGGGTTCACTGAAGCTTTCTTT. Protein translation: CAGRTGFTEAFF.